Sequencing of this T cell receptor beta chain was carried out in a study of identical twins. Findings of the study overall: Insertions were reduced in abundant cord blood beta clonotypes but not in memory repertoires.

This clonotype was counted only a few times. What it recognizes is unknown. Germline trimming cut 7 bases from V and 2 bases from J; bases unmatched to any gene: 4. Germline-derived CDR1 and CDR2 are MNHEY and SMNVEV (reference sequence). CDR3 length equals 13 residues. Via MiXCR, TCRdb re-called the 5' RACE reads, giving one row per CDR3 protein. The sample yields roughly 690,000 distinct CDR3 sequences, approximately 21% seen once. The data were also submitted as part of a second study, on T cells expressing NK-cell markers. That work adds: Researchers got TCR beta repertoires out of sorted CD3+CD56+NKG2C+, CD3+CD56+NKG2C- and CD3+CD56-NKG2C+ T cells. For over 5 donors, the dominant NKG2C+ clonotypes made up roughly 1.0-7.5% of their CD8+ T cells.

This TCR was recovered from a woman aged 18-29 years in good health. The gene calls are TRBV27 and TRBJ2-7, with 8 bases lining up with TRBD1. Sequences were obtained from PBMCs. CDR3 nucleotide sequence: TGTGCCAGCACCGGACAGGGTACCTACGAGCAGTACTTC. Translating gives CASTGQGTYEQYF.